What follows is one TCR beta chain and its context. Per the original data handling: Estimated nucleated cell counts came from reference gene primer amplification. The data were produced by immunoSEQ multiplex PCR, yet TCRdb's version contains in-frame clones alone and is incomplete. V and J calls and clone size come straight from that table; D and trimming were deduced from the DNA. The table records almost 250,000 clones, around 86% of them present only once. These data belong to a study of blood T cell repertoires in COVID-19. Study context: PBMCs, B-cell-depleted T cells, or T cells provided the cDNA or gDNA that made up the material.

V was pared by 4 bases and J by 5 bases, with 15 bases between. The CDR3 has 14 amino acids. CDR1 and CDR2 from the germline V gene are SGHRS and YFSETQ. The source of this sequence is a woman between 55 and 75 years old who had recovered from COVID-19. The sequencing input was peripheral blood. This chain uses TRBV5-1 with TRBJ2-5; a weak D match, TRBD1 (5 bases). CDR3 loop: CASSHTGVPETQYF. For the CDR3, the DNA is TGCGCCAGCAGCCACACAGGCGTCCCTGAGACCCAGTACTTC.